The rows below give T cell receptor beta chains drawn from one sample of a study of beta chain features in type 1 diabetes. Clones were sequenced by immunoSEQ multiplex PCR, and TCRdb holds only the in-frame ones, with some missing. The table includes over 300,000 clones, roughly 8% detected once. Material for sequencing was central memory CD4+ T cells from blood. The source is a woman aged 18-35 years in good health. CDR3s include the opening cysteine and the closing phenylalanine or tryptophan. Fields, in order: J gene, clone size, V gene, D gene, CDR3 protein, CDR3 DNA. The D gene is left open where the match is weak. Some rows mark clone size as missing; the rest say once, few, many or name a class of expanded clone.

TRBJ2-1 . TRBV29-1 TRBD2 CSAQGTSGSEQFF TGCAGCGCCCAAGGGACTAGCGGGAGTGAGCAGTTCTTC
TRBJ1-2 few TRBV14 . CASSQGLGQHYGYTF TGTGCCAGCAGCCAGGGTCTCGGACAGCACTATGGCTACACCTTC
TRBJ2-6 few TRBV28 TRBD1 CASSLQGNGLTGANVLTF TGTGCCAGCAGCCTACAGGGGAATGGTCTAACTGGGGCCAACGTCCTGACTTTC
TRBJ2-1 many TRBV15 . CATSRGSGLLMDEQFF TGTGCCACCAGCAGAGGCTCGGGACTCCTGATGGATGAGCAGTTCTTC
TRBJ2-3 few TRBV4-2 . CASSQGSAGDTQYF TGTGCCAGCAGCCAAGGGAGCGCAGGAGATACGCAGTATTTT
TRBJ2-2 few TRBV11-2 . CASSLRFQNTGELFF TGTGCCAGCAGCTTAAGGTTCCAGAACACCGGGGAGCTGTTTTTT
TRBJ2-3 . TRBV25-1 . CASSVRDGTDTQYF TGTGCCAGCAGTGTCCGGGACGGAACAGATACGCAGTATTTT
TRBJ2-7 . TRBV5-1 . CASSLERVEQYF TGCGCCAGCAGCTTGGAAAGGGTCGAGCAGTACTTC
TRBJ2-6 . TRBV7-9 . CASSRELSSGANVLTF TGTGCCAGCAGCCGTGAGCTAAGCTCTGGGGCCAACGTCCTGACTTTC
TRBJ2-7 few TRBV7-8 . CASSWGAASYEQYF TGTGCCAGCAGCTGGGGAGCCGCCTCCTACGAGCAGTACTTC
TRBJ2-5 many TRBV5-1 TRBD2 CASSLIPSGRIQTQYF TGCGCCAGCAGCTTGATCCCTAGCGGGAGGATTCAGACCCAGTACTTC
TRBJ2-1 . TRBV4-3 . CASSQGGFGPRYDEQFF TGCGCCAGCAGCCAAGGTGGGTTCGGTCCCCGGTACGATGAGCAGTTCTTC
TRBJ2-5 . TRBV9 TRBD2 CASSSGLAGGWETQYF TGTGCCAGCAGCTCAGGACTAGCGGGAGGGTGGGAGACCCAGTACTTC
TRBJ2-3 . TRBV9 TRBD1 CASSWRQGADTQYF TGTGCCAGCAGCTGGCGACAGGGGGCAGATACGCAGTATTTT
TRBJ2-5 . TRBV5-4 . CASSLLGVGETQYF TGTGCCAGCAGCTTGCTCGGCGTTGGAGAGACCCAGTACTTC
TRBJ2-3 . TRBV5-6 TRBD2 CASSAGLASTDTQYF TGTGCCAGCAGCGCGGGACTAGCGAGCACAGATACGCAGTATTTT
TRBJ1-5 many TRBV5-5 TRBD1 CASSRGQGASQPQHF TGTGCCAGCAGCCGTGGACAGGGGGCATCTCAGCCCCAGCATTTT
TRBJ2-7 few TRBV7-3 TRBD2 CASSPTWGLGYEQYF TGTGCCAGCAGCCCCACCTGGGGACTAGGCTACGAGCAGTACTTC
TRBJ2-1 . TRBV19 . CASSILRTSGEQFF TGTGCCAGTAGTATTCTTCGGACGTCAGGTGAGCAGTTCTTC
TRBJ1-3 . TRBV28 TRBD1 CASSTGQGSGNTIYF TGTGCCAGCAGTACTGGACAGGGCTCTGGAAACACCATATATTTT
TRBJ2-7 many TRBV7-6 TRBD2 CASSLDAGGSYEQYF TGTGCCAGCAGCTTAGATGCGGGGGGCTCCTACGAGCAGTACTTC
TRBJ2-1 few TRBV4-2 . CASSQEWGQRGNEQFF TGTGCCAGCAGCCAAGAGTGGGGGCAGAGGGGGAATGAGCAGTTCTTC
TRBJ1-5 . TRBV7-8 TRBD1 CASSSTGGLWPQHF TGTGCCAGCAGCTCGACAGGGGGGTTATGGCCCCAGCATTTT
TRBJ2-1 . TRBV7-3 . CASSFGVLASYNEQFF TGTGCCAGCAGCTTCGGTGTACTGGCATCCTACAATGAGCAGTTCTTC
TRBJ1-5 many TRBV15 . CATSRDGGTNQPQHF TGTGCCACCAGCAGAGATGGGGGAACTAATCAGCCCCAGCATTTT
TRBJ1-1 . TRBV7-9 . CASSIQGNTEAFF TGTGCCAGCAGCATCCAGGGGAACACTGAAGCTTTCTTT
TRBJ2-2 . TRBV2 . CASNPTDNVGELFF TGTGCCAGCAACCCCACCGACAATGTGGGGGAGCTGTTTTTT
TRBJ2-2 few TRBV28 TRBD2 CASEISGSGTGELFF TGTGCCAGCGAGATTAGCGGGAGCGGCACCGGGGAGCTGTTTTTT
TRBJ2-1 . TRBV9 TRBD2 CASSVVSSGRYEQFF TGTGCCAGCAGCGTAGTGAGTAGCGGGAGATATGAGCAGTTCTTC
TRBJ2-7 many TRBV2 . CASSDVFTYEQYF TGTGCCAGCAGTGATGTGTTTACCTACGAGCAGTACTTC
TRBJ1-1 . TRBV7-8 TRBD1 CASSPGTGVAEAFF TGTGCCAGCAGCCCGGGGACAGGGGTCGCTGAAGCTTTCTTT
TRBJ2-5 few TRBV15 TRBD2 CATSPRLTSGSRETQYF TGTGCCACCAGCCCCCGGCTGACTAGCGGGAGTCGAGAGACCCAGTACTTC
TRBJ2-3 few TRBV4-2 TRBD1 CASSQKGQDWDTQYF TGTGCCAGCAGCCAAAAAGGACAGGACTGGGATACGCAGTATTTT
TRBJ1-1 few TRBV7-9 . CASSPDVMTTLNGFF TGTGCCAGCAGCCCGGACGTGATGACTACACTGAACGGTTTCTTT
TRBJ2-7 many TRBV2 TRBD1 CASSPPTGPYEQYF TGTGCCAGCAGTCCCCCGACAGGGCCCTACGAGCAGTACTTC
TRBJ2-2 few TRBV7-2 TRBD2 CASSLVVAGEGELFF TGTGCCAGCAGCTTAGTAGTAGCGGGAGAGGGGGAGCTGTTTTTT
TRBJ2-5 few TRBV5-4 TRBD2 CASSQVSLTAGFRTQYF TGTGCCAGCAGCCAAGTGTCTTTGACAGCGGGGTTCAGGACCCAGTACTTC